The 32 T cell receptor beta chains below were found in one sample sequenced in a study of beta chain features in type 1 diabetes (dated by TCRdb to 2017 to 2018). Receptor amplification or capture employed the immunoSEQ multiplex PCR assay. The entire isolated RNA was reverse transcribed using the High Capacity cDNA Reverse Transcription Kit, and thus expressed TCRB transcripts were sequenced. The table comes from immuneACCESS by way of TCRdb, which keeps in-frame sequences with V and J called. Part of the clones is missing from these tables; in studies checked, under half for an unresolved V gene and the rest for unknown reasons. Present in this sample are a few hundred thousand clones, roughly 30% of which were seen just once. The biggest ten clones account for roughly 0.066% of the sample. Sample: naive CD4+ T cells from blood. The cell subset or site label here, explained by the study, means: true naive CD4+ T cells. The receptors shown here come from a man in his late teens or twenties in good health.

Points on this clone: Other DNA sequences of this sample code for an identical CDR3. The CDR3 loop reads CASSYAGELFF. The DNA for the CDR3 is TGTGCCAGCAGTTACGCCGGGGAGCTGTTTTTT. The chain joins TRBV6-5 to TRBJ2-2; D unresolved. V lost 2 bases to trimming and J lost 6 bases, with 1 base between them. Germline lookup yields CDR1 MNHEY and CDR2 SVGAGI. This CDR3 comprises 11 residues.

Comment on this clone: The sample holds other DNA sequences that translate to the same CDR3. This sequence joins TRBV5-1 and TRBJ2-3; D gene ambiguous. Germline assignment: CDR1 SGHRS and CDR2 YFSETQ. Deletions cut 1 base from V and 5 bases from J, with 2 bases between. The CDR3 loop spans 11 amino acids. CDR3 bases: TGCGCCAGCAGCTTGAAAGATACGCAGTATTTT. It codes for CASSLKDTQYF. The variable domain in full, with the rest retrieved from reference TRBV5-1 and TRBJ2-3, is KAGVTQTPRYLIKTRGQQVTLSCSPISGHRSVSWYQQTPGQGLQFLFEYFSETQRNKGNFPGRFSGRQFSNSRSEMNVSTLELGDSALYLCASSLKDTQYFGPGTRLTVL.

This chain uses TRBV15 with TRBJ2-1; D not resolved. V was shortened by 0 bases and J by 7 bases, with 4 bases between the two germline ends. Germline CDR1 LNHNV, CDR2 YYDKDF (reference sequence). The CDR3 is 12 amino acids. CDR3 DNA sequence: TGTGCCACCAGCAGAGATTGGAATGAGCAGTTCTTC. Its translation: CATSRDWNEQFF.

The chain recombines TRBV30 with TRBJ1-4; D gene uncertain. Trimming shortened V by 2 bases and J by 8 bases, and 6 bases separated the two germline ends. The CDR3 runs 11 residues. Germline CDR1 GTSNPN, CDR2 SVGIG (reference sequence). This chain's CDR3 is CAWSTGEKLFF. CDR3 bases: TGTGCCTGGAGTACGGGGGAAAAACTGTTTTTT.

The CDR3 bases are TGTGCCTGGGACAAAGGTATTCGCACAGATACGCAGTATTTT. It codes for CAWDKGIRTDTQYF. The rearrangement joins TRBV30 to TRBJ2-3, with unresolved D. The length of the CDR3 is 14 residues. Trimming pared 5 bases from V and 1 base from J, leaving 13 bases between. The germline V gene encodes CDR1 GTSNPN and CDR2 SVGIG (reference sequence).

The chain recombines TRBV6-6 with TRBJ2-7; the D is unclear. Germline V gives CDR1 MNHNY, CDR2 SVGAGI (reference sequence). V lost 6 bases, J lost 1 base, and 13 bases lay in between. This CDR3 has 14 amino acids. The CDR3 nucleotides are TGTGCCAGCAGCAGACATGATCTGTCCTACGAGCAGTACTTC. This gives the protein CASSRHDLSYEQYF.

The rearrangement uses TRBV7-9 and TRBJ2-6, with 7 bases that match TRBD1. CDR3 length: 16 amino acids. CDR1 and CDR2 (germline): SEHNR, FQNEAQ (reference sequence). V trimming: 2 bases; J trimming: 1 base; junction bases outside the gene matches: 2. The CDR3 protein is CASSLRQGSGANVLTF. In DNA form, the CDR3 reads TGTGCCAGCAGCTTAAGACAGGGTTCTGGGGCCAACGTCCTGACTTTC.

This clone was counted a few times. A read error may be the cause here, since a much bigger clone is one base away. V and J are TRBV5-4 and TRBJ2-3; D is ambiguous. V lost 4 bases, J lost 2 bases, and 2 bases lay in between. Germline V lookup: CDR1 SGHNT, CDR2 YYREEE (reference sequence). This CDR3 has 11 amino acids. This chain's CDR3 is CASSDTDTQYF. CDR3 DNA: TGTGCCAGCAGCGACACAGATACGCAGTATTTT.

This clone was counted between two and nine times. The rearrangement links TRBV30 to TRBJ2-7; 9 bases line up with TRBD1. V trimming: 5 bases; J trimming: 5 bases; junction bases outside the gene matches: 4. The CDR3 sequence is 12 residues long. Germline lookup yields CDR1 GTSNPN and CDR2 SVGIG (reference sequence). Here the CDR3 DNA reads TGTGCCTGGGGGACAGGGATCCACGAGCAGTACTTC. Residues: CAWGTGIHEQYF.

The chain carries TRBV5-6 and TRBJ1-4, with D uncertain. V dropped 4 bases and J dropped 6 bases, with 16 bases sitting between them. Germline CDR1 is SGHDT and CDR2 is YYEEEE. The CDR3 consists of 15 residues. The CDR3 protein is CASSTAGHGDEKLFF. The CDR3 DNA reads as TGTGCCAGCAGCACCGCGGGCCATGGGGATGAAAAACTGTTTTTT.

The CDR3 nucleotides are TGTGCCAGCAGCTTAGCAGCGACATCGTACGAGCAGTACTTC. This gives the protein CASSLAATSYEQYF. This sequence joins TRBV7-2 and TRBJ2-5, with D uncertain. The closer fit of TRBJ2-7 to the DNA end suggests the J call may be wrong. Germline values: CDR1 SGHTA, CDR2 FQGNSA. The CDR3 length is 14 residues.

This CDR3 is CASSLQTSGYNEQFF. CDR3 nucleotides: TGTGCCAGCAGTCTCCAGACTAGCGGCTACAATGAGCAGTTCTTC. The chain carries TRBV27 and TRBJ2-1; 9 bases are shared with TRBD2. CDR1 MNHEY and CDR2 SMNVEV come from the germline V gene (reference sequence). The CDR3 contains 15 residues. V was clipped by 5 bases and J by 3 bases; unmatched bases: 5.

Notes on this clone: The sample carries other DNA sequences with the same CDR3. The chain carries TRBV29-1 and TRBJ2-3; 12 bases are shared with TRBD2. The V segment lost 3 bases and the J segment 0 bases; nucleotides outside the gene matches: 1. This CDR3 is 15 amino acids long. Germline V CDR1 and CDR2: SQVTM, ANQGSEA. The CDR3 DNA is TGCAGCGTTGAGGGGACTAGCGGGAGCACAGATACGCAGTATTTT. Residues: CSVEGTSGSTDTQYF.

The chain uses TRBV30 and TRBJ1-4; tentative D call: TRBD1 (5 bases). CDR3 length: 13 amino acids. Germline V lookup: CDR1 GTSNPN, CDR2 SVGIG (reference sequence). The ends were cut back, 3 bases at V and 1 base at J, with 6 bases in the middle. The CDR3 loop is CAWSRVTNEKLFF. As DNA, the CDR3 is TGTGCCTGGAGCAGGGTAACTAATGAAAAACTGTTTTTT.

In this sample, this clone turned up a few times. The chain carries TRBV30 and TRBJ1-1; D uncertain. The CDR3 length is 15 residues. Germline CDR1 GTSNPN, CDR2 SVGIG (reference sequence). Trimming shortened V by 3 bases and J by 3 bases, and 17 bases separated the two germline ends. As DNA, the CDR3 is TGTGCCTGGAGCCGCCTTGTAGTAAGGGACACTGAAGCTTTCTTT. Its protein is CAWSRLVVRDTEAFF.

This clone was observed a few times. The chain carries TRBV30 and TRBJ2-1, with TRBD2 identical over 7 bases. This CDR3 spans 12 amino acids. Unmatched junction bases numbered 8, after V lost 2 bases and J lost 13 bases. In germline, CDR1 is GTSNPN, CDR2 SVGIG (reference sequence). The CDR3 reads CAWSLTSGIQFF. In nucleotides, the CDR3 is TGTGCCTGGAGTCTGACCAGCGGGATACAGTTCTTC. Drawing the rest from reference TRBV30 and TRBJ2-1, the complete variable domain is SQTIHQWPATLVQPVGSPLSLECTVEGTSNPNLYWYRQAAGRGLQLLFYSVGIGQISSEVPQNLSASRPQDRQFILSSKKLLLSDSGFYLCAWSLTSGIQFFGPGTRLTVL.

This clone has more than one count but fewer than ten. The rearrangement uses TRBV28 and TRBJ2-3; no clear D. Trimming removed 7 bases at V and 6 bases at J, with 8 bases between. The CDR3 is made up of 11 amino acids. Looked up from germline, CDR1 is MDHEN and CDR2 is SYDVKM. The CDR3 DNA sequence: TGTGCCAGCACACGGTGGGATACGCAGTATTTT. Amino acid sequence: CASTRWDTQYF.

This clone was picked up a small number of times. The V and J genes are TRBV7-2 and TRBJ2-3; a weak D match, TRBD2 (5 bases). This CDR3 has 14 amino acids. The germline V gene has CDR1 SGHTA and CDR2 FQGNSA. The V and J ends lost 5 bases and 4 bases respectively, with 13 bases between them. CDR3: CASSPLAAADTQYF. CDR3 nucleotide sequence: TGTGCCAGCAGCCCCCTAGCCGCCGCAGATACGCAGTATTTT.

The CDR3 sequence is CASSIRDSANYGYTF. The CDR3 DNA reads TGTGCCAGCAGCATACGGGACAGCGCTAACTATGGCTACACCTTC. The J gene is TRBJ1-2, the V gene TRBV9, with 7 nucleotides matching TRBD1. Germline assignment: CDR1 SGDLS and CDR2 YYNGEE. The CDR3 spans 15 residues. Germline trimming cut 4 bases from V and 0 bases from J; bases unmatched to any gene: 6.

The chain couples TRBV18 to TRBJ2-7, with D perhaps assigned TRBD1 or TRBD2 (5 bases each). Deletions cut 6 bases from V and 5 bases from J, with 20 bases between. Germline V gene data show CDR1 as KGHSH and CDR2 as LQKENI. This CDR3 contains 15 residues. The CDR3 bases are TGTGCCAGCTCTCTAAGCAGGACACGGGGCGACGAGCAGTACTTC. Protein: CASSLSRTRGDEQYF.

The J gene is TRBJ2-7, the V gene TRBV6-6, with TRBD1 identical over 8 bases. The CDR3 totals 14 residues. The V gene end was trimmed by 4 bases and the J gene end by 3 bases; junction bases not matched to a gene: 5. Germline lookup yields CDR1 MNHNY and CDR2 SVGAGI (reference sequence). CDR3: CASSLRTGLYEQYF. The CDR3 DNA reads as TGTGCCAGCAGTTTACGGACAGGGCTCTACGAGCAGTACTTC.

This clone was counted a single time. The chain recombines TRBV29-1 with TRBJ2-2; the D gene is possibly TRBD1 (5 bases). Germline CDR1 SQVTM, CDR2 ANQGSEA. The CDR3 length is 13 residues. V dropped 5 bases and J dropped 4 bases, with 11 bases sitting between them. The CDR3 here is CSVLWGVTGELFF. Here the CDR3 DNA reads TGCAGCGTTCTCTGGGGCGTCACCGGGGAGCTGTTTTTT.

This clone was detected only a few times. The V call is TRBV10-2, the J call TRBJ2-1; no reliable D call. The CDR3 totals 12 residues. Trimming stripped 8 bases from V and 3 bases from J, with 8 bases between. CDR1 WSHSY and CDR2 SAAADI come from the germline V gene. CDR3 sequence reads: CASHSSYNEQFF. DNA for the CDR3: TGCGCCAGCCACAGTAGCTACAATGAGCAGTTCTTC.

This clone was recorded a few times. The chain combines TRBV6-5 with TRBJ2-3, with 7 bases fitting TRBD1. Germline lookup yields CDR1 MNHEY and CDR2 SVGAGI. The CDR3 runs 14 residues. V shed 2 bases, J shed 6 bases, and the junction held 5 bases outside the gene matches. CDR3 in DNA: TGTGCCAGCAGTTACGTCACAGGGGAGGATACGCAGTATTTT. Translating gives CASSYVTGEDTQYF.

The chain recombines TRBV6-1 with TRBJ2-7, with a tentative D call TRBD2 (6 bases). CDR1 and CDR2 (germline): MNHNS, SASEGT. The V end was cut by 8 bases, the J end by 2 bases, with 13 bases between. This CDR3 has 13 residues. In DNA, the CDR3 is TGTGCCAGCGAGGCGGGAACGACCTACGAGCAGTACTTC. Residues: CASEAGTTYEQYF.

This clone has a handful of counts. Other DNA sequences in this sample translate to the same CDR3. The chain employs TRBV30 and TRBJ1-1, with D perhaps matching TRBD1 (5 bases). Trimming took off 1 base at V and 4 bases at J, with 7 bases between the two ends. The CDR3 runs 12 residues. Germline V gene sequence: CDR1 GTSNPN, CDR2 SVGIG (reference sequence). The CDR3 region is CAWSERGTEAFF. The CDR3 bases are TGTGCCTGGAGTGAAAGGGGCACTGAAGCTTTCTTT.

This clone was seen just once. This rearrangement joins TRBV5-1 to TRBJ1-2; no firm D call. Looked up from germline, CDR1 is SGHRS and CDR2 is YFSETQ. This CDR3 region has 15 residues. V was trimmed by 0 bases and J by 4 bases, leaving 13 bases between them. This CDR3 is CASSLGAPSAYGYTF. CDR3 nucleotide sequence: TGCGCCAGCAGCTTGGGTGCACCTTCGGCCTATGGCTACACCTTC.

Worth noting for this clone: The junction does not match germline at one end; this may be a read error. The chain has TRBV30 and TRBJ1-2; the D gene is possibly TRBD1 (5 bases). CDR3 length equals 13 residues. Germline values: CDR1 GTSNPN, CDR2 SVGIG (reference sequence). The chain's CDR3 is CAWSGGVISGRGF. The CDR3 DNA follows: TGTGCCTGGAGTGGAGGGGTCATTTCTGGCCGGGGCTTC.

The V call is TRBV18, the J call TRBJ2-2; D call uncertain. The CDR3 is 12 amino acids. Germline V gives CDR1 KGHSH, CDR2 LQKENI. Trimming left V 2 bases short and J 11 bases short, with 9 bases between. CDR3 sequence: CASSPRALELFF. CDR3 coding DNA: TGTGCCAGCTCACCAAGGGCTCTTGAGCTGTTTTTT.

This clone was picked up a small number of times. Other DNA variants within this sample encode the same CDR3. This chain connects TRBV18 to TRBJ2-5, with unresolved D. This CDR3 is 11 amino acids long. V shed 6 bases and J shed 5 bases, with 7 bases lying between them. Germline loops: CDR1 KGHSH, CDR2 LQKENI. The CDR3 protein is CASSPQETQYF. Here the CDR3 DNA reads TGTGCCAGCTCCCCTCAGGAGACCCAGTACTTC.

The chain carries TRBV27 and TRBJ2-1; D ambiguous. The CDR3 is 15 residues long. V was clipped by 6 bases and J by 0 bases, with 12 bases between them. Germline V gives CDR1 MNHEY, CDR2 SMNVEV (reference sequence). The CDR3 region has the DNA TGTGCCAGCAGATTAACTCTGAGCTCCTACAATGAGCAGTTCTTC. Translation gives CASRLTLSSYNEQFF.

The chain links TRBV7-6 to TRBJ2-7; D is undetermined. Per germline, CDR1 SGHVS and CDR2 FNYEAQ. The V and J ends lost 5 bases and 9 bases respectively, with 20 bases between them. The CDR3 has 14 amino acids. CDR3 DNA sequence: TGTGCCAGCAGCGTAGGGCCGCTTCTGATGATGCAGTACTTC. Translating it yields CASSVGPLLMMQYF.